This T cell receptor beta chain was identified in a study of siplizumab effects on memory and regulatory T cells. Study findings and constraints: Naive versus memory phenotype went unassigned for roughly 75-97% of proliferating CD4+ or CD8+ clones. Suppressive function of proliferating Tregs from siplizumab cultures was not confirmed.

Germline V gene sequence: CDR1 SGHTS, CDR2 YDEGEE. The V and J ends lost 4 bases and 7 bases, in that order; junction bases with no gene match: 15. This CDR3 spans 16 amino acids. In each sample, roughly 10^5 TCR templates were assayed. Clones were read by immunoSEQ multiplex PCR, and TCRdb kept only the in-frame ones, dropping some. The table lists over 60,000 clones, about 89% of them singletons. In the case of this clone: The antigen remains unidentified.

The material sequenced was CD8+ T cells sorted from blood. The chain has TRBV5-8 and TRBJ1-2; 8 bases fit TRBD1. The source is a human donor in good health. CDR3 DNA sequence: TGTGCCAGCAGCCCCAGAACAATAACAGGGGGGATTGGCTACACCTTC. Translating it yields CASSPRTITGGIGYTF.